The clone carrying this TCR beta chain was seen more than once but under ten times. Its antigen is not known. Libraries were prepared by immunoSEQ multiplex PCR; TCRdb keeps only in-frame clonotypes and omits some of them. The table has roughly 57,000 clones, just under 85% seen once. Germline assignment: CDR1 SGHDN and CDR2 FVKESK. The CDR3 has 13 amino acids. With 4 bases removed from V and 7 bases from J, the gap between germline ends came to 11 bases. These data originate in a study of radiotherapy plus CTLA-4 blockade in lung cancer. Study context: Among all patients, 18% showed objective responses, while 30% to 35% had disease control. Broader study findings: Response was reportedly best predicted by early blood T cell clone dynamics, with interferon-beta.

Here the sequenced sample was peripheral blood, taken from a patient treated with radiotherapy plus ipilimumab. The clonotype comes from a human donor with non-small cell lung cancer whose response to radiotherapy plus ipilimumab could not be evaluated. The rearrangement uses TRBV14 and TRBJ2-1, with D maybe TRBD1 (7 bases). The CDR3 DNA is TGTGCCAGCAGCCCGACAGGGAGGAATGAGCAGTTCTTC. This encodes CASSPTGRNEQFF.